These T cell receptor beta chains were read from a single sample in a study of T cell repertoires in cytomegalovirus infection. TCRdb re-called the reads through MiXCR, storing one row per CDR3 protein. The sample has roughly 180,000 distinct CDR3 sequences, about 18% seen once. The sample taken for sequencing was CD8+ T cells from PBMCs. These receptors all stem from a human donor in good health (CMV status not recorded). Some clones in this sample may be carry-over from other donors' samples. Each CDR3 is given with its conserved first and last residue. Each record gives: CDR3 DNA, CDR3 protein, J gene, V gene, D gene, clone size. A D gene is named only where the DNA matches it firmly. Clone size appears in some rows only: once, few, many, or a class for an expanded clone.

TGTGCCAGCCGAATGAAGGGGGCTATGAACACTGAAGCTTTCTTT CASRMKGAMNTEAFF TRBJ1-1 TRBV2 TRBD1 .
TGTGCCAGCAGTTGGACACCTAGGAACACTGAAGCTTTCTTT CASSWTPRNTEAFF TRBJ1-1 TRBV12-3/TRBV12-4 . .
TGCAGTGCTAGAGGACAGGCTTACGAGCAGTACTTC CSARGQAYEQYF TRBJ2-7 TRBV20-1 . .
TGTGCCAGCAGCCAAGAGAGCGGGGGAGCCGGCAATGAGCAGTTCTTC CASSQESGGAGNEQFF TRBJ2-1 TRBV4-2 TRBD2 few
TGTGCCAGCAGCCTAGGACAGGGGGCTTCCTACAATGAGCAGTTCTTC CASSLGQGASYNEQFF TRBJ2-1 TRBV7-9 TRBD1 .
TGTGCCAGCAGTGACCCACCCGACGCTTTCTTT CASSDPPDAFF TRBJ1-1 TRBV12-3/TRBV12-4 . .
TGTGCCAGCAGTTTGATTACAGGCCCCTACGAGCAGTACTTC CASSLITGPYEQYF TRBJ2-7 TRBV12-3/TRBV12-4 . .
TGTGCCAGCAGCTTATTAGCGTGGAATGAGCAGTTCTTC CASSLLAWNEQFF TRBJ2-1 TRBV7-2 . few
TGTGCCAGTAGTATCTTTGCCAGGGAGGACACCGGGGAGCTGTTTTTT CASSIFAREDTGELFF TRBJ2-2 TRBV19 . .
TGTGCCAGCAGCTTAGGGGCAGGGAGGAGTCAGCCCCAGCATTTT CASSLGAGRSQPQHF TRBJ1-5 TRBV7-2 . many
TGCGCCAGCAGCCAAGATGGTGTTGAAGCTTTCTTT CASSQDGVEAFF TRBJ1-1 TRBV4-3 . few
TGTGCCAGCAGTTTAGGACCTGCATGGGGCTACACCTTC CASSLGPAWGYTF TRBJ1-2 TRBV6-5 . .
TGTGCCAGCAGCCCCCAGGGCCTTGGGTACGAGCAGTACTTC CASSPQGLGYEQYF TRBJ2-7 TRBV7-6 . few
TGCAGCGTTGGCGGGGGGGTGTCCTACGAGCAGTACTTC CSVGGGVSYEQYF TRBJ2-7 TRBV29-1 TRBD2 few
TGTGCCAGCAGCTTAACGGGCGGATCGGACATGAACACTGAAGCTTTCTTT CASSLTGGSDMNTEAFF TRBJ1-1 TRBV7-2 . .
TGTGCCAGCAGCCCTCGACCCGGACAGGGGGACTACGAGCAGTACTTC CASSPRPGQGDYEQYF TRBJ2-7 TRBV7-9 TRBD1 few
TGTGCCAGCACCTCGACTAGCGGGGGGTGGGATGAGCAGTTCTTC CASTSTSGGWDEQFF TRBJ2-1 TRBV6-2/TRBV6-3 TRBD2 .
TGTGCCAGCAGCTTAGCGAACGAGAACACTGAAGCTTTCTTT CASSLANENTEAFF TRBJ1-1 TRBV7-2 . many
TGTGCCAGCAGCCGGGACGGCTACACAGATACGCAGTATTTT CASSRDGYTDTQYF TRBJ2-3 TRBV7-9 . .
TGCGCTAGCAGCCAAGTTGGGGGCCGGCAGCCCCAGCATTTT CASSQVGGRQPQHF TRBJ1-5 TRBV4-1 . .
TGTGCCAGCAGCCTCCTTTCGGGGGCATCGTATCAGCCCCAGCATTTT CASSLLSGASYQPQHF TRBJ1-5 TRBV28 . .
TGTGCCAGCAGTTACGTGACAGGGGCCAATGAGCAGTTCTTC CASSYVTGANEQFF TRBJ2-1 TRBV6-2/TRBV6-3 TRBD1 .
TGCAGCGTTGAATTGGGACAGGGTGGTGAGCAGTTCTTC CSVELGQGGEQFF TRBJ2-1 TRBV29-1 TRBD1 .
TGTGCCACTAAAATGCCGGGACAGGGGGCTTACGAGCAGTACTTC CATKMPGQGAYEQYF TRBJ2-7 TRBV7-9 TRBD1 few
TGCAGCGTTGAAGGAGGGTCGGGGGCCCCTCCCTACGAGCAGTACTTC CSVEGGSGAPPYEQYF TRBJ2-7 TRBV29-1 . .
TGCAGTGCCCCGACAGACTTGGGAACAGATACGCAGTATTTT CSAPTDLGTDTQYF TRBJ2-3 TRBV20-1 . few
TGTGCCAGCAGTTACCCCGGGGTGGGCAACATTCAGTACTTC CASSYPGVGNIQYF TRBJ2-4 TRBV6-2/TRBV6-3 . few
TGTGCCAGTAGGACAGCCATTAATTCACCCCTCCACTTT CASRTAINSPLHF TRBJ1-6 TRBV7-2 . .
TGTGCCAGCGAGGCCGGGGGGCCTCACACCGGGGAGCTGTTTTTT CASEAGGPHTGELFF TRBJ2-2 TRBV19 . few
TGTGCCAGCAGTTTAAATGGAGGATTCAATAGCAATCAGCCCCAGCATTTT CASSLNGGFNSNQPQHF TRBJ1-5 TRBV28 . .
TGTGCCAGCAGCTACCGACAGGGGGCTGGTGAGCAGTACTTC CASSYRQGAGEQYF TRBJ2-7 TRBV7-2 TRBD1 few
TGTGCCTGGAGGCTACGGTGGGGATACAATGAGCAGTTCTTC CAWRLRWGYNEQFF TRBJ2-1 TRBV30 . few
TGTGCCAGCAGCTCCGGTAGCGGGGTAGGCCTCTATGGCTACACCTTC CASSSGSGVGLYGYTF TRBJ1-2 TRBV7-9 . .
TGTGCCAGTGGGACCAAGGAGGGCTCTGGCTACACCTTC CASGTKEGSGYTF TRBJ1-2 TRBV2 . few
TGTGCCAGCAAGGAGGCCGACCGACGCTACGAGCAGTACTTC CASKEADRRYEQYF TRBJ2-7 TRBV28 . few
TGTGCCAGCAGCTTCGGCCAAGGGGGCCCAGATACGCAGTATTTT CASSFGQGGPDTQYF TRBJ2-3 TRBV7-9 TRBD1 .
TGTGCCAGCAGCTTAGCTCGGGACAGGAGCTCCTACGAGCAGTACTTC CASSLARDRSSYEQYF TRBJ2-7 TRBV11-2 TRBD1 .
TGTGCCAGCAGCTTAGCGCATCCCCAGGTACAAGAGACCCAGTACTTC CASSLAHPQVQETQYF TRBJ2-5 TRBV7-6 . few
TGTGCCAGCAGCTTAGCGGGACAGGAATCCTACGAGCAGTACTTC CASSLAGQESYEQYF TRBJ2-7 TRBV7-6 TRBD1 .
TGTGCCAGTAGTAACGCGGGGGGGATCGATGAGCAGTTCTTC CASSNAGGIDEQFF TRBJ2-1 TRBV19 TRBD2 few
TGCAGCGTTGAAGATCATGGGGGGCGCTCCTACAATGAGCAGTTCTTC CSVEDHGGRSYNEQFF TRBJ2-1 TRBV29-1 . .
TGTGCCAGCAGCCCGGAGTTACCGAAAGAGACCCAGTACTTC CASSPELPKETQYF TRBJ2-5 TRBV7-9 . .
TGCAGTGCTAGCCAGGGGACTTTCTACGAGCAGTACTTC CSASQGTFYEQYF TRBJ2-7 TRBV20-1 . few
TGCAGTGCTAGAGAGACTAGCGGGGGGGCCCAGCACCACGAGCAGTACTTC CSARETSGGAQHHEQYF TRBJ2-7 TRBV20-1 TRBD2 few
TGTGCCAGCAGCTTAGCCGGATCCACAGGGGTTGGCTATGGCTACACCTTC CASSLAGSTGVGYGYTF TRBJ1-2 TRBV7-2 TRBD1 few
TGTGCCAGCAGTTTAGAGCCGGGGATCACTGAAGCTTTCTTT CASSLEPGITEAFF TRBJ1-1 TRBV28 . few
TGTGCCAGCAGTCGCCCAGGGACCAACTATGGCTACACCTTC CASSRPGTNYGYTF TRBJ1-2 TRBV6-2/TRBV6-3 . few
TGTGCCAGCAGTTATGGGTACACCGGGGAGCTGTTTTTT CASSYGYTGELFF TRBJ2-2 TRBV6-1 . .
TGTGCCAGCAGCTCCGGGTGGAACAGTCCATACTACGAGCAGTACTTC CASSSGWNSPYYEQYF TRBJ2-7 TRBV7-9 . .
TGTGCCAGCAGTTACATACGGGGAGAGAACTATGGCTACACCTTC CASSYIRGENYGYTF TRBJ1-2 TRBV6-5 . .
TGCAGTGCAAGGACAGGGGGCTCCTACGAGCAGTACTTC CSARTGGSYEQYF TRBJ2-7 TRBV20-1 TRBD1 few
TGCAGCGCCCGAGTGGGGGATGGGGCCAACGTCCTGACTTTC CSARVGDGANVLTF TRBJ2-6 TRBV29-1 . many